Shown below are 14 T cell receptor beta chains from a single sample sequenced in a study of preoperative IRX-2 immunotherapy in early breast cancer. As to treatment: preoperative locoregional IRX-2 cytokine immunotherapy. Here immunoSEQ multiplex PCR was the method, and the copy in TCRdb shows in-frame clones only, minus some. The sample includes about 26,000 clones, about 90% seen only once; the top ten take around 9.6%. The sample was gathered from a patient treated with IRX-2 immunotherapy. The source is a human donor with breast cancer.

The V and J genes are TRBV29-1 and TRBJ2-7; D unresolved. With 4 bases removed from V and 2 bases from J, the gap between germline ends came to 9 bases. Looked up from germline, CDR1 is SQVTM and CDR2 is ANQGSEA. The CDR3 has 12 residues. The DNA of the CDR3 is TGCAGCGTTGCTCGTTCGACCTACGAGCAGTACTTC. Residues: CSVARSTYEQYF.

The CDR3 DNA reads as TGCGCCAGCAGGCCCACTGGCGGTGGCAATCAGCCCCAGCATTTT. Translated: CASRPTGGGNQPQHF. V usage is TRBV10-2 and J usage is TRBJ1-5, with D hard to call. Germline V gives CDR1 WSHSY, CDR2 SAAADI. Trimming took off 6 bases at V and 2 bases at J, with 14 bases between the two ends. CDR3 length: 15 amino acids.

The chain uses TRBV11-3 and TRBJ2-1; D is undetermined. The CDR3 loop spans 14 amino acids. Between the trimmed V and J ends, which lost 1 base and 0 bases, there was a span of 4 bases. The germline V gene encodes CDR1 SGHNT and CDR2 YENEEA. The CDR3 here is CASSLANSYNEQFF. The CDR3 DNA follows: TGTGCCAGCAGCTTAGCAAACTCCTACAATGAGCAGTTCTTC.

J is TRBJ2-2 and V is TRBV10-2, with D unresolved. Germline lookup yields CDR1 WSHSY and CDR2 SAAADI. The CDR3 consists of 11 residues. Deletions cut 2 bases from V and 8 bases from J, with 3 bases between. The CDR3: CASSERGELFF. CDR3 DNA: TGCGCCAGCAGTGAGAGGGGGGAGCTGTTTTTT.

This clone was seen a handful of times. The gene calls are TRBV18 and TRBJ2-7; D might be TRBD2 (5 bases). V dropped 4 bases and J dropped 4 bases, with 17 bases sitting between them. Germline loops: CDR1 KGHSH, CDR2 LQKENI. This CDR3 is 15 amino acids long. The CDR3 is CASSLDQRTLYEQYF. For the CDR3, the DNA is TGTGCCAGCTCACTTGACCAGCGGACCCTGTACGAGCAGTACTTC.

Concerning this clone itself: This same CDR3 is encoded by further DNA sequences in the sample. The CDR3: CASSVRQGLDEKLFF. The CDR3 region has the DNA TGTGCCAGCAGCGTCAGACAGGGGCTGGATGAAAAACTGTTTTTT. The rearrangement joins TRBV7-8 to TRBJ1-4; 8 positions agree with TRBD1. The CDR3 has 15 residues. Losses at the gene ends were 5 bases for V and 6 bases for J; bases not matched to a gene: 8. The germline V gene encodes CDR1 SGHVS and CDR2 FQNEAQ.

This clone was seen once. This chain connects TRBV2 to TRBJ2-7, with D uncertain. V gave up 6 bases and J gave up 3 bases, with 3 bases separating them. The CDR3 totals 10 residues. CDR1 is SNHLY, CDR2 FYNNEI, per germline. DNA for the CDR3: TGTGCCAGCAGAGTCTACGAGCAGTACTTC. This codes for CASRVYEQYF.

The V gene is TRBV6-5, the J gene TRBJ1-5; 8 nucleotides agree with TRBD1. Trimming removed 6 bases from V and 5 bases from J; junction bases left unmatched: 0. Per the germline V gene, CDR1 is MNHEY and CDR2 is SVGAGI. This CDR3 is 12 amino acids long. The CDR3 sequence is CASRQGDQPQHF. In DNA form, the CDR3 reads TGTGCCAGCAGACAGGGGGATCAGCCCCAGCATTTT.

V usage is TRBV5-6 and J usage is TRBJ2-7; a possible D gene is TRBD1 (6 bases). V lost 5 bases, J lost 0 bases, and 15 bases lay in between. The CDR3 totals 15 residues. Germline-derived CDR1 and CDR2 are SGHDT and YYEEEE. Here the CDR3 DNA reads TGTGCCAGCAGGTGGCGACAGGCCGCCTCCTACGAGCAGTACTTC. It translates to CASRWRQAASYEQYF.

The chain employs TRBV5-6 and TRBJ2-1; 13 nucleotides align to TRBD2. The CDR3 sequence is 14 residues long. Germline V gene data show CDR1 as SGHDT and CDR2 as YYEEEE. V gave up 6 bases and J gave up 4 bases; unmatched junction bases: 1. CDR3 nucleotides: TGTGCCAGCACACTAGCGGGAGGGTACAATGAGCAGTTCTTC. Translation gives CASTLAGGYNEQFF. Supplemented by reference TRBV5-6 and TRBJ2-1, the full variable domain reads DAGVTQSPTHLIKTRGQQVTLRCSPKSGHDTVSWYQQALGQGPQFIFQYYEEEERQRGNFPDRFSGHQFPNYSSELNVNALLLGDSALYLCASTLAGGYNEQFFGPGTRLTVL.

The chain couples TRBV4-1 to TRBJ1-1, with a tentative D call TRBD1 (6 bases). Germline V lookup: CDR1 MGHRA, CDR2 YSYEKL. The CDR3 sequence is 15 residues long. The ends were cut back, 4 bases at V and 5 bases at J, with 17 bases in the middle. CDR3: CASSLLGGARTEAFF. CDR3 in DNA: TGCGCCAGCAGCCTCCTAGGGGGGGCGCGGACTGAAGCTTTCTTT.

V usage is TRBV5-4 and J usage is TRBJ1-1; D ambiguous. Trimming took off 0 bases at V and 8 bases at J, with 14 bases between the two ends. The CDR3 contains 14 residues. Germline loops: CDR1 SGHNT, CDR2 YYREEE (reference sequence). As DNA, the CDR3 is TGTGCCAGCAGCTTGGAGGTATGGGGTTTAGAAGCTTTCTTT. Protein sequence: CASSLEVWGLEAFF.

The J gene is TRBJ2-3, the V gene TRBV28, with 8 bases that match TRBD1. With V trimmed by 4 bases and J by 1 base, 1 base remained unmatched. The germline V gene encodes CDR1 MDHEN and CDR2 SYDVKM. This CDR3 has 14 amino acids. CDR3 bases: TGTGCCAGCAGTTCACAGGGGGGCACAGATACGCAGTATTTT. This gives the protein CASSSQGGTDTQYF.

V and J are TRBV30 and TRBJ2-3, with D tentatively TRBD1 (6 bases). The CDR3 totals 15 residues. The V gene lost 2 bases and the J gene lost 0 bases, with 12 bases spanning the gap. Germline loops: CDR1 GTSNPN, CDR2 SVGIG (reference sequence). The CDR3 protein is CAWSPGVTSTDTQYF. CDR3 coding DNA: TGTGCCTGGAGTCCAGGGGTCACTAGCACAGATACGCAGTATTTT. The whole variable domain, filled in from reference TRBV30 and TRBJ2-3, reads SQTIHQWPATLVQPVGSPLSLECTVEGTSNPNLYWYRQAAGRGLQLLFYSVGIGQISSEVPQNLSASRPQDRQFILSSKKLLLSDSGFYLCAWSPGVTSTDTQYFGPGTRLTVL.